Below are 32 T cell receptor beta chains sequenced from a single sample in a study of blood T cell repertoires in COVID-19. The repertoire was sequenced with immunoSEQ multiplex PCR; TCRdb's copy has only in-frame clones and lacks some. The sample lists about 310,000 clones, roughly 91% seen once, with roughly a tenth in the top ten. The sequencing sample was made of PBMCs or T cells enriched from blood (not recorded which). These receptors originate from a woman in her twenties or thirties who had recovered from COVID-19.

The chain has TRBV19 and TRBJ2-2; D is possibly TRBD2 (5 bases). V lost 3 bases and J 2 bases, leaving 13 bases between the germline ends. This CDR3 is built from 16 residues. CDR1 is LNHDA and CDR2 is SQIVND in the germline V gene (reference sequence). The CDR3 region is CASSIVGGHNTGELFF. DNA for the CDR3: TGTGCCAGTAGTATTGTCGGCGGGCACAACACCGGGGAGCTGTTTTTT.

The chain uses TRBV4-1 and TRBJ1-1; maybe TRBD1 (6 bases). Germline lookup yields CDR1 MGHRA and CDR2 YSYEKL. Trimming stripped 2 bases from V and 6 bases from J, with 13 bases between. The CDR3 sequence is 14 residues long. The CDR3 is CASSQPTGMPEAFF. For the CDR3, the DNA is TGCGCCAGCAGCCAACCTACAGGGATGCCTGAAGCTTTCTTT.

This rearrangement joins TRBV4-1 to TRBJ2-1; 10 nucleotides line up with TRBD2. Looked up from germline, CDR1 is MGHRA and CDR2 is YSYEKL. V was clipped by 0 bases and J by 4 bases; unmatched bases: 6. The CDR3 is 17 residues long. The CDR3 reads CASSQDLVAGGYNEQFF. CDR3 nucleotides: TGCGCCAGCAGCCAAGATTTGGTAGCGGGAGGTTACAATGAGCAGTTCTTC.

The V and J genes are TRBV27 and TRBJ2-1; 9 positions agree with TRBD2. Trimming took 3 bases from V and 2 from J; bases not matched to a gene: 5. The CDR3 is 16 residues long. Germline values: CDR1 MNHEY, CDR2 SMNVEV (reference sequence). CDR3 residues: CASSFGAGGAYNEQFF. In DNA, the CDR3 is TGTGCCAGCAGTTTTGGAGCGGGAGGTGCCTACAATGAGCAGTTCTTC.

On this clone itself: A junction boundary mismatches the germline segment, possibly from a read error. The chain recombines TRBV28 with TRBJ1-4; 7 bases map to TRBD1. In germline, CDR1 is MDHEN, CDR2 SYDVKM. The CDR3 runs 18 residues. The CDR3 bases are TGTGCCAGCAGTTTTGGGTCGAATGGACAGGTCCATAATGAACAACTGTTTTTT. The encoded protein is CASSFGSNGQVHNEQLFF.

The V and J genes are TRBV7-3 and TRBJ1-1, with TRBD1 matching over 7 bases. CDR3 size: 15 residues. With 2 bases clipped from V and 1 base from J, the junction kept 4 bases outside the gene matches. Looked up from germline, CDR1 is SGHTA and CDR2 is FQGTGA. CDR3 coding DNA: TGTGCCAGCAGCTTACTCGGACAGGAGAACACTGAAGCTTTCTTT. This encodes CASSLLGQENTEAFF.

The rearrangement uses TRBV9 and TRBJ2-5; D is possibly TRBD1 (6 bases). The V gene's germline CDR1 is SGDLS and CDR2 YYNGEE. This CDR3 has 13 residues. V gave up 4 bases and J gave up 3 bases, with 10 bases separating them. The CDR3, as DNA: TGTGCCAGCAGCTTCCGACAGGAAGAGACCCAGTACTTC. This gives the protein CASSFRQEETQYF.

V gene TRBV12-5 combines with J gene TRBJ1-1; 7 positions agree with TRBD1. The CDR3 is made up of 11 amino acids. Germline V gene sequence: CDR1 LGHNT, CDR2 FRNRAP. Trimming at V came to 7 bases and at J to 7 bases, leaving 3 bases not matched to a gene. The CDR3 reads CASDQGVEAFF. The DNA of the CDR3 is TGTGCTAGTGATCAGGGGGTTGAAGCTTTCTTT. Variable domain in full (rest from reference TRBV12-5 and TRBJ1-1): DARVTQTPRHKVTEMGQEVTMRCQPILGHNTVFWYRQTMMQGLELLAYFRNRAPLDDSGMPKDRFSAEMPDATLATLKIQPSEPRDSAVYFCASDQGVEAFFGQGTRLTVV.

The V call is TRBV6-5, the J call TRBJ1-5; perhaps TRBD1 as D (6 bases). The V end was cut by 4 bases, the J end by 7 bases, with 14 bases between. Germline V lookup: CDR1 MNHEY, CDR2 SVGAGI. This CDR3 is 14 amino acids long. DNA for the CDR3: TGTGCCAGCAGTTCTGGTACAGGGATCCAGCCCCAGCATTTT. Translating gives CASSSGTGIQPQHF.

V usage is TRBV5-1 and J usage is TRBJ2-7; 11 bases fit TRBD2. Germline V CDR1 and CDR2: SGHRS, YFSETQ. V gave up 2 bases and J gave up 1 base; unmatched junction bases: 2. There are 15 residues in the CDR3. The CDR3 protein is CASSLLAGVSYEQYF. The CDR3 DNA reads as TGCGCCAGCAGCTTACTAGCGGGAGTGTCCTACGAGCAGTACTTC. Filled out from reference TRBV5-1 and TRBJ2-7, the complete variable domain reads KAGVTQTPRYLIKTRGQQVTLSCSPISGHRSVSWYQQTPGQGLQFLFEYFSETQRNKGNFPGRFSGRQFSNSRSEMNVSTLELGDSALYLCASSLLAGVSYEQYFGPGTRLTVT.

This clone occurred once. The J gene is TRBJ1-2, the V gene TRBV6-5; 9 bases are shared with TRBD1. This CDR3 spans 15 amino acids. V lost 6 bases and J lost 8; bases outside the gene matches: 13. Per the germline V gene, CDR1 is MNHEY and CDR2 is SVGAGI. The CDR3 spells CASRDTGTGSGGYTF. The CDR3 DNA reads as TGTGCCAGCAGAGATACCGGGACAGGGTCTGGGGGCTACACCTTC.

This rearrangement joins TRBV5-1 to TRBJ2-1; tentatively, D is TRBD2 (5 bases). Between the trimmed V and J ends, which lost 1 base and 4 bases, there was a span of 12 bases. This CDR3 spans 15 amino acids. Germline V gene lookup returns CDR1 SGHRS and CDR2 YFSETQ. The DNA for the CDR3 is TGCGCCAGCAGCTTGAATCGACTAACATACAATGAGCAGTTCTTC. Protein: CASSLNRLTYNEQFF.

This CDR3 reads CASNGQGVTEAFF. The CDR3 DNA is TGTGCCAGTAATGGACAGGGGGTCACTGAAGCTTTCTTT. The chain is built from TRBV19 and TRBJ1-1; 10 bases map to TRBD1. Losses at the gene ends were 7 bases for V and 4 bases for J; bases not matched to a gene: 3. This CDR3 has 13 amino acids. Germline CDR1 is LNHDA and CDR2 is SQIVND (reference sequence).

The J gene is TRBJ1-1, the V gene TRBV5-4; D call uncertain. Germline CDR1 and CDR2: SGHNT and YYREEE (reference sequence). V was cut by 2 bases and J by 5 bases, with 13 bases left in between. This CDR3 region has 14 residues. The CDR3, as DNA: TGTGCCAGCAGCTTAATCACGGGTCGGACTGAAGCTTTCTTT. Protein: CASSLITGRTEAFF.

The chain's CDR3 is CASSLVLAGDRNEQFF. DNA for the CDR3: TGTGCCAGCAGCTTGGTCCTAGCTGGAGATCGGAATGAGCAGTTCTTC. This chain links TRBV5-4 with TRBJ2-1, with D possibly TRBD2 on 5 matching bases. CDR3 length equals 16 residues. Germline V gives CDR1 SGHNT, CDR2 YYREEE (reference sequence). V gave up 0 bases and J gave up 7 bases, with 17 bases separating them. The variable domain in full, completed from reference TRBV5-4 and TRBJ2-1, reads ETGVTQSPTHLIKTRGQQVTLRCSSQSGHNTVSWYQQALGQGPQFIFQYYREEENGRGNFPPRFSGLQFPNYSSELNVNALELDDSALYLCASSLVLAGDRNEQFFGPGTRLTVL.

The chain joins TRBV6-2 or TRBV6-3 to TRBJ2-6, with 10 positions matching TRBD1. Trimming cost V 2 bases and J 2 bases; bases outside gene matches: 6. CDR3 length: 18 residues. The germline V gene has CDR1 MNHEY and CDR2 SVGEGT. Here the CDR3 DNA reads TGTGCCAGCAGTTACCCCCGGACAGGGGGTACTGGGGCCAACGTCCTGACTTTC. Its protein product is CASSYPRTGGTGANVLTF.

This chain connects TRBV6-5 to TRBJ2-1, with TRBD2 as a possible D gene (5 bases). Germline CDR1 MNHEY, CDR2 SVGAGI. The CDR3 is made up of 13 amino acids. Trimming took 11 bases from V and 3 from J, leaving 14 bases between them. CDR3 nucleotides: TGTGCCGCAAGTAGCCGGGGCTACAATGAGCAGTTCTTC. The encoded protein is CAASSRGYNEQFF.

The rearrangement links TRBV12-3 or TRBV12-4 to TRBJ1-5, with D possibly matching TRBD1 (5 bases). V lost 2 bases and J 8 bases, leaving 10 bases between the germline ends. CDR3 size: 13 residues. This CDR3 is CASSLTVREPQHF. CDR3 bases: TGTGCCAGCAGTTTAACTGTCAGGGAGCCCCAGCATTTT.

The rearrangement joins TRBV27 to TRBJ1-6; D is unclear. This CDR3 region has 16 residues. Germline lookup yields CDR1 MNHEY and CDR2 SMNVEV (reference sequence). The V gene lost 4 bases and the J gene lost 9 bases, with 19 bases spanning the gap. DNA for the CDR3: TGTGCCAGCAGTTCCCCTCCTGGACTTCATAGTTCACCCCTCCACTTT. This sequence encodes CASSSPPGLHSSPLHF.

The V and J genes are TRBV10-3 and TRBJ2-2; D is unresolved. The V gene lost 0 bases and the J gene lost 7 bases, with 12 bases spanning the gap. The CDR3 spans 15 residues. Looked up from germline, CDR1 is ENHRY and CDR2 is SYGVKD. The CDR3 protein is CAISESRSELGELFF. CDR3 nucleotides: TGTGCCATCAGTGAGTCGAGATCGGAGCTCGGGGAGCTGTTTTTT.

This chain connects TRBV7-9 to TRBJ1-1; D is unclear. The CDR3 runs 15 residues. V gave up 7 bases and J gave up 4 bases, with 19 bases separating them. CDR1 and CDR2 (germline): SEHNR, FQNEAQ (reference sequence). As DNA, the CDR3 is TGTGCCAGCACCCATTGGCCTGGGCCGAGCACTGAAGCTTTCTTT. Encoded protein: CASTHWPGPSTEAFF.

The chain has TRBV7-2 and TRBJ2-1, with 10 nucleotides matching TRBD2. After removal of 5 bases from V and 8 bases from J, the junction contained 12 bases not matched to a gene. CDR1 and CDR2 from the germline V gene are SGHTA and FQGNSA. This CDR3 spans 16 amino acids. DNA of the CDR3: TGTGCCAGCAGCCGGAGTTCTAGCGGGAGTTTGGATGAGCAGTTCTTC. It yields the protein CASSRSSSGSLDEQFF.

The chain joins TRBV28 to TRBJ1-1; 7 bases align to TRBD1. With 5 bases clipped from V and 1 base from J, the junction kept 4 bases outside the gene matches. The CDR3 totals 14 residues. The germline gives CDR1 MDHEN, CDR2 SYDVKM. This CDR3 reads CASSLRGRNTEAFF. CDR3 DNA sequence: TGTGCCAGCAGTCTCAGGGGGAGGAACACTGAAGCTTTCTTT.

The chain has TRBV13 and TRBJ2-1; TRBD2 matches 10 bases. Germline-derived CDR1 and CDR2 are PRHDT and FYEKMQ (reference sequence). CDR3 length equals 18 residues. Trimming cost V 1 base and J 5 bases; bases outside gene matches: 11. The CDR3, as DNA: TGTGCCAGCAGCTTAGAAGGGCTAGCGGGAGCGGAGGACAATGAGCAGTTCTTC. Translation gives CASSLEGLAGAEDNEQFF.

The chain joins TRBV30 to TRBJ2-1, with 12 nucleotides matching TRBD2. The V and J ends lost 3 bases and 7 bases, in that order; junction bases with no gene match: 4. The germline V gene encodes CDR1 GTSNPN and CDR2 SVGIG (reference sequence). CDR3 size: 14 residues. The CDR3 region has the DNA TGTGCCTGGAGCGGACTAGCGGGATGGAATGAGCAGTTCTTC. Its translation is CAWSGLAGWNEQFF. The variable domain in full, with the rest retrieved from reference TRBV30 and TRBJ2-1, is SQTIHQWPATLVQPVGSPLSLECTVEGTSNPNLYWYRQAAGRGLQLLFYSVGIGQISSEVPQNLSASRPQDRQFILSSKKLLLSDSGFYLCAWSGLAGWNEQFFGPGTRLTVL.

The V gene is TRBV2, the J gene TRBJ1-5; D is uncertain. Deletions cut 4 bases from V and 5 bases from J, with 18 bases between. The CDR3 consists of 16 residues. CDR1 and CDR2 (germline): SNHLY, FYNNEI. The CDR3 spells CASSGTANSADQPQHF. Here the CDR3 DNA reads TGTGCCAGCAGTGGGACTGCGAACAGCGCGGATCAGCCCCAGCATTTT.

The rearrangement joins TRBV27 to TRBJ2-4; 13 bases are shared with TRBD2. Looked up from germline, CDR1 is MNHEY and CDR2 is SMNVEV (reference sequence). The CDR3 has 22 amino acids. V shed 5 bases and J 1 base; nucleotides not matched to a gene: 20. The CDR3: CASSPILSRTSGSRMAKNIQYF. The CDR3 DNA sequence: TGTGCCAGCAGTCCAATCCTTTCGCGGACTAGCGGGAGTAGGATGGCCAAAAACATTCAGTACTTC.

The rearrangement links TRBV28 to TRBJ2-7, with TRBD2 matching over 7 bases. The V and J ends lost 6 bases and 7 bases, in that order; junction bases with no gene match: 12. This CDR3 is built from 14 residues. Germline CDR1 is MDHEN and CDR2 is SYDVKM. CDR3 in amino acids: CASSRTRKGREQYF. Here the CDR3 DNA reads TGTGCCAGCAGCAGGACTAGAAAAGGCCGTGAGCAGTACTTC.

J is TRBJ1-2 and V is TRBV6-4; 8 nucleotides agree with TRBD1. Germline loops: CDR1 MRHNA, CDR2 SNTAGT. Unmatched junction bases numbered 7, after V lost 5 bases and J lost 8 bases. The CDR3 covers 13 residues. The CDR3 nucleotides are TGTGCCAGCAGTATTGGACAGGGCTTCGGCTACACCTTC. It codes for CASSIGQGFGYTF.

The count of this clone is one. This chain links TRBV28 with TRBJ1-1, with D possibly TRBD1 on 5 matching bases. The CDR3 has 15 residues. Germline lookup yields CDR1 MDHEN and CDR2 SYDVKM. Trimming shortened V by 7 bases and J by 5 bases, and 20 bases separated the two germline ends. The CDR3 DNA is TGTGCCAGCAAGCTGGGGGGGAATCAGCGTACTGAAGCTTTCTTT. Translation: CASKLGGNQRTEAFF.

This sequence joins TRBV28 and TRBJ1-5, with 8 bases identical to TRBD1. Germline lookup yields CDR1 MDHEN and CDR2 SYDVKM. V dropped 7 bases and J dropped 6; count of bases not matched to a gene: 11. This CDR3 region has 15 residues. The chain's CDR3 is CASIYSQGVSQPQHF. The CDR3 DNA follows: TGTGCCAGCATCTATTCACAGGGGGTGAGTCAGCCCCAGCATTTT.

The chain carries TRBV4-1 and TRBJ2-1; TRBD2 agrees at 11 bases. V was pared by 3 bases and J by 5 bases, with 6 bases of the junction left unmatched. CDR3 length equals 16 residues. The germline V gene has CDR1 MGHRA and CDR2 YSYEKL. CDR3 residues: CASSQASGRFDNEQFF. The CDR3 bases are TGCGCCAGCAGCCAGGCTAGCGGGAGGTTTGACAATGAGCAGTTCTTC.